This T cell receptor (beta chain) came from a study of blood T cell repertoires in COVID-19. Study in general: PBMCs, B-cell-depleted T cells, or T cells were the source of the cDNA or gDNA that made up the material.

Assay used: immunoSEQ multiplex PCR; TCRdb lists only in-frame clones, some missing. The table records 55,000 to 70,000 clones, 60% to 85% of them present only once. V trimming: 0 bases; J trimming: 0 bases; junction bases outside the gene matches: 8. CDR3 length: 18 amino acids. CDR1 MNHEY and CDR2 SMNVEV come from the germline V gene (reference sequence). This receptor was identified in a human donor in a cohort sampled during active COVID-19. Material: peripheral blood. The gene calls are TRBV27 and TRBJ1-5; 7 bases align to TRBD1. CDR3 nucleotide sequence: TGTGCCAGCAGTTTATCGATCCCGGGACAGAGTAGCAATCAGCCCCAGCATTTT. It encodes CASSLSIPGQSSNQPQHF.